The text below deals with one TCR beta chain. The antigen remains unidentified. The data stem from a study of beta chain features in type 1 diabetes. Looking at the study overall: The study examined about 110,000,000 sorted cells across all samples.

Isolated RNA was reverse transcribed in full, so expressed TCRB transcripts were sequenced. The assay was immunoSEQ multiplex PCR, and TCRdb's table has in-frame clones only and misses some. The sample includes approximately 100,000 clones, under 30% of them seen just once. Trimming took off 2 bases at V and 5 bases at J, with 8 bases between the two ends. The germline gives CDR1 MNHNY, CDR2 SVGAGI (reference sequence). The CDR3 length is 13 residues. Study-wide points: Shortening that was moderate but significant affected the TCRB CDR3s of Type 1 diabetes patients in all four CD4+ subsets. Sequencing of cDNA might inflate the share of cells that strongly express TCR. Resolution of whether HLA type affects TCRB rearrangement was not achieved here.

In all sorted populations, purity surpassed 95%. The clonotype was recovered from a woman aged 18-30 years with type 1 diabetes. The specimen was central memory CD4+ T cells from blood. The J gene is TRBJ2-3, the V gene TRBV6-6; tentatively, D is TRBD1 (6 bases). The CDR3 protein is CASSYPGQDTQYF. DNA of the CDR3: TGTGCCAGCAGTTACCCGGGACAAGATACGCAGTATTTT.